What follows are 13 T cell receptor beta chains derived from one specimen sequenced in a study of cytomegalovirus exposure and HLA in healthy donors. The PCR contained 60 Vbeta and 13 Jbeta primers. Using immunoSEQ multiplex PCR, the repertoire was profiled, and TCRdb retains in-frame clones only, with some absent. The profile covers 90,000 to 150,000 clones, with 77% appearing a single time and about 3.9% taken by the ten largest. Material for sequencing was PBMCs. These receptors all come from a human donor in good health.

The chain carries TRBV15 and TRBJ2-5, with 7 positions matching TRBD2. Losses at the gene ends were 4 bases for V and 2 bases for J; bases not matched to a gene: 10. This CDR3 spans 16 amino acids. Germline V gene sequence: CDR1 LNHNV, CDR2 YYDKDF (reference sequence). The DNA of the CDR3 is TGTGCCACCAGCATTGGAAGGACTAGGTATCAAGAGACCCAGTACTTC. Translation: CATSIGRTRYQETQYF.

The V gene is TRBV11-2, the J gene TRBJ2-7, with a possible D match to TRBD1 (6 bases). The germline gives CDR1 SGHAT, CDR2 FQNNGV. V was clipped by 5 bases and J by 3 bases, with 11 bases between them. The length of the CDR3 is 13 residues. Written as DNA, the CDR3 is TGTGCCAGCAGCCCTACAGGGCGCTACGAGCAGTACTTC. Amino acids: CASSPTGRYEQYF.

Only a few counts were recorded for this clone. V and J are TRBV6-6 and TRBJ1-3; TRBD1 agrees at 8 bases. Per the germline V gene, CDR1 is MNHNY and CDR2 is SVGAGI (reference sequence). V shed 4 bases, J shed 2 bases, and the junction held 1 base outside the gene matches. The CDR3 is 14 amino acids. The CDR3 bases are TGTGCCAGCAGTTCAGGGGGCACTGGAAACACCATATATTTT. Its protein product is CASSSGGTGNTIYF.

The sample holds one count of this clone. The genes are TRBV28 and TRBJ1-5, with 12 positions matching TRBD1. V dropped 6 bases and J dropped 5; count of bases not matched to a gene: 8. This CDR3 has 16 amino acids. Germline CDR1 reads MDHEN; CDR2 reads SYDVKM. The CDR3 region is CASRLPGTGGYQPQHF. The DNA of the CDR3 is TGTGCCAGCAGACTTCCCGGGACAGGGGGCTATCAGCCCCAGCATTTT.

The V and J genes are TRBV5-1 and TRBJ1-6, with 11 bases fitting TRBD1. Germline CDR1 reads SGHRS; CDR2 reads YFSETQ. This CDR3 is built from 15 residues. The trim removed 3 bases at V and 9 bases at J, leaving 5 bases unmatched. The CDR3: CASSSDRGPISPLHF. For the CDR3, the DNA is TGCGCCAGCAGCTCGGACAGGGGGCCAATTTCACCCCTCCACTTT.

The CDR3 nucleotides read TGTGCCAGCAGCGGAACAGGGGGCAGAGAGACCCAGTACTTC. Translation gives CASSGTGGRETQYF. The rearrangement uses TRBV7-2 and TRBJ2-5, with 9 bases aligning to TRBD1. The V segment lost 5 bases and the J segment 4 bases; nucleotides outside the gene matches: 5. Germline values: CDR1 SGHTA, CDR2 FQGNSA. CDR3 length equals 14 residues.

The chain carries TRBV5-1 and TRBJ2-1; the match to TRBD2 covers 8 bases. CDR3 length equals 14 residues. The V and J ends lost 0 bases and 7 bases, in that order; junction bases with no gene match: 3. Germline CDR1 SGHRS, CDR2 YFSETQ. The CDR3 region has the DNA TGCGCCAGCAGCTTGGGGGCTAGCGGGAATGAGCAGTTCTTC. As protein: CASSLGASGNEQFF.

The rearrangement links TRBV5-1 to TRBJ2-5; no reliable D call. CDR3 length equals 15 residues. Germline CDR1 is SGHRS and CDR2 is YFSETQ. V was trimmed by 0 bases and J by 4 bases, leaving 13 bases between them. This CDR3 is CASSLAPSLPETQYF. In nucleotides, the CDR3 is TGCGCCAGCAGCTTGGCTCCATCCCTACCAGAGACCCAGTACTTC. Full variable domain (rest looked up from reference TRBV5-1 and TRBJ2-5): KAGVTQTPRYLIKTRGQQVTLSCSPISGHRSVSWYQQTPGQGLQFLFEYFSETQRNKGNFPGRFSGRQFSNSRSEMNVSTLELGDSALYLCASSLAPSLPETQYFGPGTRLLVL.

The CDR3 reads CASSFSPLTGLDGYTF. The DNA for the CDR3 is TGTGCCAGCAGTTTTTCCCCTTTGACAGGGCTCGATGGCTACACCTTC. The chain joins TRBV28 to TRBJ1-2; TRBD1 matches at 7 bases. In germline, CDR1 is MDHEN, CDR2 SYDVKM. V dropped 3 bases and J dropped 6; count of bases not matched to a gene: 13. This CDR3 contains 16 residues.

The rearrangement links TRBV6-1 to TRBJ1-5; 8 bases align to TRBD1. With V trimmed by 5 bases and J by 5 bases, 5 bases remained unmatched. Germline V lookup: CDR1 MNHNS, CDR2 SASEGT. The CDR3 has 14 amino acids. In DNA form, the CDR3 reads TGTGCCAGCAGTTTACGACAGGGGCATCAGCCCCAGCATTTT. Translation gives CASSLRQGHQPQHF.

The chain recombines TRBV2 with TRBJ2-1; 7 bases fit TRBD1. CDR1 and CDR2 from the germline V gene are SNHLY and FYNNEI. Unmatched junction bases numbered 10, after V lost 0 bases and J lost 14 bases. The CDR3 has 14 residues. As DNA, the CDR3 is TGTGCCAGCAGTGAAGCTGTGGGGAAAGGGGGCGAGTTCTTC. It codes for CASSEAVGKGGEFF.

This clone was picked up a small number of times. This chain's CDR3 is CASSVVTGGHGYTF. In DNA, the CDR3 is TGTGCCAGCAGCGTAGTAACAGGGGGCCATGGCTACACCTTC. The chain combines TRBV9 with TRBJ1-2, with 9 bases that match TRBD1. Germline lookup yields CDR1 SGDLS and CDR2 YYNGEE. Unmatched junction bases numbered 3, after V lost 0 bases and J lost 6 bases. The CDR3 length is 14 residues.

This clone showed up just once. This rearrangement joins TRBV6-5 to TRBJ2-1; 7 bases agree with TRBD2. CDR1 is MNHEY, CDR2 SVGAGI, per germline. This CDR3 is built from 14 residues. J lost 7 bases, V lost 5 bases, and 8 bases had no gene match. CDR3 region: CASSEGGRWNEQFF. The CDR3 DNA reads TGTGCCAGCAGTGAGGGCGGGAGATGGAATGAGCAGTTCTTC.